The 10 T cell receptor beta chains presented below share a single source sample, sequenced in a study of CD8 T cells in ankylosing spondylitis. In TCRdb, the 5' RACE reads were re-called with MiXCR into one record per CDR3 protein. The sample consists of around 120,000 distinct CDR3 sequences, around 24% of them appearing once. Material: synovial fluid, either unsorted or a sorted T cell fraction (not recorded which). All receptors come from a male donor with ankylosing spondylitis.

The sample holds many counts of this clonotype. V is TRBV7-6 and J is TRBJ1-6; D is uncertain. The ends were cut back, 4 bases at V and 7 bases at J, with 8 bases in the middle. Germline V gene sequence: CDR1 SGHVS, CDR2 FNYEAQ. This CDR3 is built from 13 residues. The CDR3 reads CASSSQSNSPLHF. As DNA, the CDR3 is TGTGCCAGCAGCTCACAGTCCAATTCACCCCTCCACTTT.

This clonotype has just a few counts. This chain links TRBV10-3 with TRBJ2-1; 8 bases fit TRBD1. This CDR3 has 16 amino acids. V lost 6 bases, J lost 7 bases, and 14 bases stayed unmatched. Germline CDR1 ENHRY, CDR2 SYGVKD. The CDR3 is CAISPSSGQGANEQFF. The DNA of the CDR3 is TGTGCCATCAGCCCCTCGAGCGGACAGGGCGCGAATGAGCAGTTCTTC.

V is TRBV27 and J is TRBJ1-6; D gene ambiguous. This CDR3 is 13 amino acids long. Trimming took 8 bases from V and 5 from J, leaving 10 bases between them. Germline V lookup: CDR1 MNHEY, CDR2 SMNVEV (reference sequence). The CDR3 DNA sequence: TGTGCCAGCGGTGGACGGAATAATTCACCCCTCCACTTT. Translation: CASGGRNNSPLHF.

The chain is built from TRBV5-1 and TRBJ2-2; TRBD2 might be the D (6 bases). The germline V gene encodes CDR1 SGHRS and CDR2 YFSETQ. V was trimmed by 3 bases and J by 4 bases, leaving 13 bases between them. This CDR3 contains 15 residues. CDR3 sequence: CASSSARGSTGELFF. CDR3 DNA sequence: TGCGCCAGCAGCTCGGCTCGGGGGAGCACCGGGGAGCTGTTTTTT.

The table lists this clonotype with a few counts. V and J are TRBV3-1 and TRBJ1-1, with no clear D. Germline V gene data show CDR1 as LGHDT and CDR2 as YNNKEL (reference sequence). Between the trimmed V and J ends, which lost 1 base and 1 base, there was a span of 25 bases. The CDR3 contains 20 residues. The CDR3 DNA follows: TGTGCCAGCAGCCAAGCGGCAACAGCCTACTCCGTTAGGGAGAACACTGAAGCTTTCTTT. This encodes CASSQAATAYSVRENTEAFF.

This clonotype was detected only a few times. V and J are TRBV5-1 and TRBJ1-4; 7 nucleotides line up with TRBD1. Germline V gene data show CDR1 as SGHRS and CDR2 as YFSETQ. CDR3 size: 15 residues. Unmatched junction bases numbered 12, after V lost 5 bases and J lost 8 bases. CDR3 coding DNA: TGCGCCAGCAGGCAGACAGGGATGGGAGGAGAAAAACTGTTTTTT. Amino acid sequence: CASRQTGMGGEKLFF.

The chain links TRBV29-1 to TRBJ2-1; 10 nucleotides agree with TRBD1. This CDR3 is 14 amino acids long. The germline V gene has CDR1 SQVTM and CDR2 ANQGSEA. Unmatched junction bases numbered 10, after V lost 7 bases and J lost 7 bases. CDR3 residues: CSARQGADLNEQFF. Written as DNA, the CDR3 is TGCAGCGCTAGACAGGGGGCCGATCTAAATGAGCAGTTCTTC.

The chain is built from TRBV3-1 and TRBJ1-1; D remains ambiguous. The V and J ends lost 1 base and 3 bases respectively, with 12 bases between them. Germline V gene data show CDR1 as LGHDT and CDR2 as YNNKEL (reference sequence). CDR3 size: 15 residues. The CDR3 DNA follows: TGTGCCAGCAGCCAAGCTTGGGGTGCCGACACTGAAGCTTTCTTT. This codes for CASSQAWGADTEAFF.

This clonotype was counted ten times or more. The CDR3 region is CSVAGGGIEQYF. The CDR3 DNA follows: TGCAGCGTTGCCGGCGGCGGAATCGAGCAGTACTTC. The gene calls are TRBV29-1 and TRBJ2-7; D not resolved. Trimming pared 4 bases from V and 6 bases from J, leaving 13 bases between. The germline gives CDR1 SQVTM, CDR2 ANQGSEA. CDR3 length: 12 residues.

This clonotype showed up just a few times. V and J are TRBV7-2 and TRBJ2-7; 7 bases fit TRBD2. CDR1 and CDR2 from the germline V gene are SGHTA and FQGNSA. This CDR3 spans 15 amino acids. V trimming: 3 bases; J trimming: 1 base; junction bases outside the gene matches: 6. The CDR3 nucleotides read TGTGCCAGCAGCTTTGTGGGAGGGGAATCCTACGAGCAGTACTTC. It translates to CASSFVGGESYEQYF.